This is a list of T cell receptor beta chains from one sample in a study of T-cell memory formation after mild COVID-19. TCRdb passed the 5' RACE reads through MiXCR, listing each CDR3 protein once. This table holds a few hundred thousand distinct CDR3 sequences, around 8% found once. The sequenced sample was PBMCs or a T cell subset sorted from them (not recorded which). The receptors derive from a man younger than 35 who had mild COVID-19 (a few samples of this study predate the infection). Cell type and time point are not known. The CDR3 runs from the conserved cysteine through the conserved F or W. Fields, in order: clone size, V gene, D gene, J gene, CDR3 DNA, CDR3 protein. A D gene is named only where the DNA matches it firmly. Clone sizes are given selectively: once, few, many, or a class where the clone is expanded.

>few|TRBV20-1|-|TRBJ1-1
TGCAGTGCAGAACAGGGTGGGACTGAAGCTTTCTTT
CSAEQGGTEAFF
>-|TRBV21-1|-|TRBJ1-2
TGTGCCAGCAGCAAAGAAGTGGGTGGACAGGGGGCTTTCGGCTACACCTTC
CASSKEVGGQGAFGYTF
>many|TRBV2|TRBD2|TRBJ2-2
TGTGCCAGCAGGGGACTAGCGGACACCGGGGAGCTGTTTTTT
CASRGLADTGELFF
>-|TRBV5-1|TRBD2|TRBJ2-7
TGCGCCAGCAGCCGGACTAGCGGGGTTGCCACCTACGAGCAGTACTTC
CASSRTSGVATYEQYF
>-|TRBV6-1|-|TRBJ1-1
TGTGCCAGCAGTGAACTGGGCAGGGCCACTGAAGCTTTCTTT
CASSELGRATEAFF
>many|TRBV10-3|TRBD1|TRBJ1-1
TGTGCCATCAGTGATAAACAGGGGGGCTACACTGAAGCTTTCTTT
CAISDKQGGYTEAFF
>few|TRBV6-6|-|TRBJ2-7
TGTGCCAGCAGTTATTCCACGGGCCGAATGTACTACGAGCAGTACTTC
CASSYSTGRMYYEQYF
>few|TRBV5-1|-|TRBJ1-4
TGCGCCAGCAGACTAGGGCCCGAGGAAGAAAAACTGTTTTTT
CASRLGPEEEKLFF
>few|TRBV5-1|TRBD1|TRBJ2-7
TGCGCCAGCAGCCAGGACAGGGGGTCCTACGAGCAGTACTTC
CASSQDRGSYEQYF
>few|TRBV20-1|-|TRBJ2-3
TGCAGTGCTAGAAGGAGGAATACTGAAGATACGCAGTATTTT
CSARRRNTEDTQYF
>-|TRBV7-9|TRBD1|TRBJ2-3
TGTGCCAGCAGCCCGAGGGGACAGGGAACAGATACGCAGTATTTT
CASSPRGQGTDTQYF
>-|TRBV20-1|TRBD1|TRBJ2-3
TGCAGTGCTACTGGGACAGGGGGTACAGATACGCAGTATTTT
CSATGTGGTDTQYF
>-|TRBV6-5|TRBD2|TRBJ2-1
TGTGCCAGCAGCTCGAATCTAGCGGGAGTCAATGAGCAGTTCTTC
CASSSNLAGVNEQFF
>few|TRBV13|-|TRBJ1-6
TGTGCCAGCAGCTTCTACAGGGATTCACCCCTCCACTTT
CASSFYRDSPLHF
>many|TRBV5-1|-|TRBJ1-1
TGCGCCAGCAGCCTCAGCTCATGGGACGAAAGAAATACTGAAGCTTTCTTT
CASSLSSWDERNTEAFF
>many|TRBV14|-|TRBJ1-2
TGTGCCAGCAGCCATCGGCCGAATCCAGAAGGCTACACCTTC
CASSHRPNPEGYTF
>few|TRBV5-1|-|TRBJ2-1
TGCGCCAGCAGCAAGCCAGGGTTGTCCCCTGACAATGAGCAGTTCTTC
CASSKPGLSPDNEQFF
>many|TRBV12-3/TRBV12-4|TRBD1|TRBJ2-3
TGTGCCAGCACCCCAGGGACAGGGGGCACAGATACGCAGTATTTT
CASTPGTGGTDTQYF
>-|TRBV6-2/TRBV6-3|-|TRBJ1-5
TGTGCCAGCAGTTACCGGGCCCGAGGGGACAATCAGCCCCAGCATTTT
CASSYRARGDNQPQHF
>-|TRBV6-5|-|TRBJ1-2
TGTGCCAGCAGCCCCGGGAGGGCCCCGGAAAATTATGGCTACACCTTC
CASSPGRAPENYGYTF
>few|TRBV24-1|TRBD1|TRBJ2-2
TGTGCCACCAGTGATTCTTGGACAGGGGACGCCGGGGAGCTGTTTTTT
CATSDSWTGDAGELFF
>-|TRBV6-2/TRBV6-3|-|TRBJ1-1
TGTGCCAGCAGTTACTCGTGGTACGAGGAGAACACTGAAGCTTTCTTT
CASSYSWYEENTEAFF
>many|TRBV20-1|TRBD2|TRBJ2-3
TGCAGTGCTATTAGCGGGGGAGGCGGTAATACGCAGTATTTT
CSAISGGGGNTQYF
>many|TRBV6-5|-|TRBJ1-2
TGTGCCAGCAGTTACTCGTCGGCTCGCGGCTACACCTTC
CASSYSSARGYTF
>few|TRBV5-1|-|TRBJ2-1
TGCGCCAGCAGCTTTGGACAGCCTGTGGATGAGCAGTTCTTC
CASSFGQPVDEQFF
>-|TRBV7-9|-|TRBJ2-7
TGTGCCAGCAGCTCCCCAGGGGGGGGCTACGAGCAGTACTTC
CASSSPGGGYEQYF
>-|TRBV4-2|TRBD1|TRBJ2-1
TGTGCCAGCAGCCAAGCCAGGGGGCGGATCAATGAGCAGTTCTTC
CASSQARGRINEQFF
>many|TRBV20-1|-|TRBJ1-1
TGCAGTGCTGGGGGAAACCACGGAAACACTGAAGCTTTCTTT
CSAGGNHGNTEAFF
>-|TRBV3-1|-|TRBJ1-2
TGTGCCAGCAGCCAGCAGACTCGTCTGGGGGGCTACACCTTC
CASSQQTRLGGYTF
>few|TRBV5-1|TRBD1|TRBJ1-6
TGCGCCAGCAGCACCGGGACAGGGGACTCACCCCTCCACTTT
CASSTGTGDSPLHF
>-|TRBV5-4|-|TRBJ1-2
TGTGCCAGCAGCCCTCCGGGACGGTCTGACGGCTACACCTTC
CASSPPGRSDGYTF
>-|TRBV12-3/TRBV12-4|-|TRBJ2-3
TGTGCCAGCAGTTTAGAGGGCTCTAGCACAGATACGCAGTATTTT
CASSLEGSSTDTQYF
>-|TRBV7-2|TRBD1|TRBJ2-1
TGTGCCAGCAGCTTAGACAGGGGGCGCCACAATGAGCAGTTCTTC
CASSLDRGRHNEQFF
>many|TRBV29-1|-|TRBJ2-1
TGCAGCGTTGAATACGGTGGTGAGCAGTTCTTC
CSVEYGGEQFF
>many|TRBV12-3/TRBV12-4|-|TRBJ2-5
TGTGCCAGCGGTAGGGGGGAAGGGGAGACCCAGTACTTC
CASGRGEGETQYF
>-|TRBV7-2|-|TRBJ1-2
TGTGCCAGCAGCTTAGGGACCTATGGCTACACCTTC
CASSLGTYGYTF
>-|TRBV19|TRBD1|TRBJ2-1
TGTGCCAGTAGTACTCGGACAGGGAAGCAGTTCTTC
CASSTRTGKQFF
>-|TRBV5-4|TRBD2|TRBJ2-5
TGTGCCAGCAGCTTGGGAGGAGGGAGGGCCATGGAGACCCAGTACTTC
CASSLGGGRAMETQYF
>many|TRBV12-3/TRBV12-4|TRBD1|TRBJ1-6
TGTGCCAGTACTACAGGGGATTCACCCCTCCACTTT
CASTTGDSPLHF
>few|TRBV5-1|-|TRBJ2-4
TGCGCCAGCAGCATCCTAGGGGCCGGAGGAGACATTCAGTACTTC
CASSILGAGGDIQYF
>many|TRBV11-2|TRBD2|TRBJ2-4
TGTGCCAGCAGCTTATGGAGCGGGGGGGCGAACATTCAGTACTTC
CASSLWSGGANIQYF
>-|TRBV20-1|-|TRBJ2-7
TGCAGTGCTAGAGATACTGACACCTACGAGCAGTACTTC
CSARDTDTYEQYF
>many|TRBV7-2|-|TRBJ2-3
TGTGCCAGCAGCTCCATGGACAGTTCACGGCAGTATTTT
CASSSMDSSRQYF
>few|TRBV7-3|TRBD1|TRBJ1-6
TGTGCCAGCAGCCCCACGGTGGGACAGGTGACTTCACCCCTCCACTTT
CASSPTVGQVTSPLHF
>-|TRBV5-1|-|TRBJ2-1
TGCGCCAGCAGCCTCGGCCCGGGGAGCTCCTACAATGAGCAGTTCTTC
CASSLGPGSSYNEQFF
>few|TRBV6-5|-|TRBJ1-2
TGTGCCAGCAGTTACTTAGGGGTTGGGTATGGCTACACCTTC
CASSYLGVGYGYTF
>few|TRBV27|-|TRBJ1-6
TGTGCCAGCAGTTTCCCTTCGCCAAATTCACCCCTCCACTTT
CASSFPSPNSPLHF